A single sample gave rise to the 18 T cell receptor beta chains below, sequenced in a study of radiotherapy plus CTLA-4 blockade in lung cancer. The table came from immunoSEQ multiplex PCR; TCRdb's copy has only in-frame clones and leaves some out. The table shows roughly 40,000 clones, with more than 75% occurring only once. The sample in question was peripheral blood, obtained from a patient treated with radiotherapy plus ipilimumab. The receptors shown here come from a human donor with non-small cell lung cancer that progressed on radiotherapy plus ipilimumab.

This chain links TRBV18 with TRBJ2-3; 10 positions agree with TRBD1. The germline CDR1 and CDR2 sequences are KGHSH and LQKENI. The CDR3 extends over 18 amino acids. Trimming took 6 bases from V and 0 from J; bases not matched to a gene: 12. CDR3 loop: CASSGTGDPAPSTDTQYF. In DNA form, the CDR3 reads TGTGCCAGCTCGGGGACAGGGGATCCTGCCCCTAGCACAGATACGCAGTATTTT.

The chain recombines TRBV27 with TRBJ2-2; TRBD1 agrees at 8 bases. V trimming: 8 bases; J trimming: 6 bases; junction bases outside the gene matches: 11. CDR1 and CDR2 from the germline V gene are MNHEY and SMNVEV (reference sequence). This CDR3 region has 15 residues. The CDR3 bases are TGTGCCAGCCTCCCCGGGACAGGAGCGGCCGGGGAGCTGTTTTTT. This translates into CASLPGTGAAGELFF.

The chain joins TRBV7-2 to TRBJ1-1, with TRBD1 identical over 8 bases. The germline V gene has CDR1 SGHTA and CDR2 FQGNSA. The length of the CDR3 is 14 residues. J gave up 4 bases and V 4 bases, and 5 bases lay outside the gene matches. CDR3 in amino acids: CASSSGQGVTEAFF. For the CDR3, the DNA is TGTGCCAGCAGCTCAGGACAGGGAGTCACTGAAGCTTTCTTT.

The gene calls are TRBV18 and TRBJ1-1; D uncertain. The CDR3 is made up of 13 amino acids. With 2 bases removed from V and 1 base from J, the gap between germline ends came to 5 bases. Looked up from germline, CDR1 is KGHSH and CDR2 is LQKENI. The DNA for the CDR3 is TGTGCCAGCTCACCAATGGCGAACACTGAAGCTTTCTTT. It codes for CASSPMANTEAFF.

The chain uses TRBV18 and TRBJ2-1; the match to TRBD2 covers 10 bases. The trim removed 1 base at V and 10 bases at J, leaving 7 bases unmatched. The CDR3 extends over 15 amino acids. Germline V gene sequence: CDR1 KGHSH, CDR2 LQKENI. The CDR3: CASSPRSGGAGEQFF. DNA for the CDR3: TGTGCCAGCTCACCACGGAGCGGGGGGGCCGGAGAGCAGTTCTTC.

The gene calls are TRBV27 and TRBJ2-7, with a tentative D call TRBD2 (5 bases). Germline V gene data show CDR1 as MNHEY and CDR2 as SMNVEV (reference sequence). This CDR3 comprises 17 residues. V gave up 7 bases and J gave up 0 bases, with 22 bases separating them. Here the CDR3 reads CASNKTRKGRDSYEQYF. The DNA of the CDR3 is TGTGCCAGCAACAAAACACGGAAAGGACGGGACTCCTACGAGCAGTACTTC.

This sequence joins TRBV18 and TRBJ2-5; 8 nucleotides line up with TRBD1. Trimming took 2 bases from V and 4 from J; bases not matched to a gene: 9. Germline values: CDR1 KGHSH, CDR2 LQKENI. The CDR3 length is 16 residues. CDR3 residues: CASSPGTGGYAETQYF. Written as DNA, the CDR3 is TGTGCCAGCTCACCAGGGACAGGTGGATATGCAGAGACCCAGTACTTC.

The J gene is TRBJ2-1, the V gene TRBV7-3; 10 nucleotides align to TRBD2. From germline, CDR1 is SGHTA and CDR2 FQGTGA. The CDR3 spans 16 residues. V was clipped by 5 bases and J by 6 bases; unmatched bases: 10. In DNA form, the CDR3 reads TGTGCCAGCAGCCCCAGTGGGGTAGCGGGGGGCAATGAGCAGTTCTTC. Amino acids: CASSPSGVAGGNEQFF.

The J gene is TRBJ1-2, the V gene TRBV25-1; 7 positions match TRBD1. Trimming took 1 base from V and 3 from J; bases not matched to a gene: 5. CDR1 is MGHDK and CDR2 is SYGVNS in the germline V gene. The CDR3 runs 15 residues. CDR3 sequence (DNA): TGTGCCAGCAGTGAATTTTGGGACAGCGACTATGGCTACACCTTC. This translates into CASSEFWDSDYGYTF.

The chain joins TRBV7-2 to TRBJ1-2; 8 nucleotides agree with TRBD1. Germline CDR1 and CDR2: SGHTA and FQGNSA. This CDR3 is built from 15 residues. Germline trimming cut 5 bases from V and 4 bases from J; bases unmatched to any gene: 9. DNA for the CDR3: TGTGCCAGCAGCACAACAGGGGGTTTTGGCTATGGCTACACCTTC. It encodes CASSTTGGFGYGYTF.

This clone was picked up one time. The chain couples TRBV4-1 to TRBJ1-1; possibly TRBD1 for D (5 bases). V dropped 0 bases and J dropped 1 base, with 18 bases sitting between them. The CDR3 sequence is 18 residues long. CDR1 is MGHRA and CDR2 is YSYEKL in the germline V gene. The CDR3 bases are TGCGCCAGCAGCCAAGATCGGGTGGGGGGTTTGTCGAACACTGAAGCTTTCTTT. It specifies CASSQDRVGGLSNTEAFF.

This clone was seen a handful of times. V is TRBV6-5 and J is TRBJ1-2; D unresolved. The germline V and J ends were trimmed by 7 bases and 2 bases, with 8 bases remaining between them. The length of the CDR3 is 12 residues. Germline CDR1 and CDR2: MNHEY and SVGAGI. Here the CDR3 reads CASKGANYGYTF. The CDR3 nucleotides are TGTGCCAGCAAGGGAGCCAACTATGGCTACACCTTC.

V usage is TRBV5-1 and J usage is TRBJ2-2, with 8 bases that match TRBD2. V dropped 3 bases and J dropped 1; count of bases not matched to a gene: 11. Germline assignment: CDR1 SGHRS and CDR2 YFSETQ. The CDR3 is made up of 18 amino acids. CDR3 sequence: CASSSGSGGRLNTGELFF. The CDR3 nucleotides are TGCGCCAGCAGCTCCGGAAGCGGGGGACGCCTGAACACCGGGGAGCTGTTTTTT.

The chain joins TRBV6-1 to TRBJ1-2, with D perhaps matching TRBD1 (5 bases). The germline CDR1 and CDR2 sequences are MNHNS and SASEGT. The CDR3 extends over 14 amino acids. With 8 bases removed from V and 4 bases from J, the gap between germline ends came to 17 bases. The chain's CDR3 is CASWQWGNSYGYTF. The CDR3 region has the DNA TGTGCCAGCTGGCAGTGGGGCAATTCCTATGGCTACACCTTC.

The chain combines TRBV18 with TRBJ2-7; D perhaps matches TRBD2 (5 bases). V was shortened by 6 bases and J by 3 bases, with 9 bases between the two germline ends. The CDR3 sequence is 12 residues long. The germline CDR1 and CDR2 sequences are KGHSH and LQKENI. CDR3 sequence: CASSLEGYEQYF. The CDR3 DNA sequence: TGTGCCAGCTCCCTCGAGGGCTACGAGCAGTACTTC. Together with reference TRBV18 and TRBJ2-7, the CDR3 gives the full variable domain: NAGVMQNPRHLVRRRGQEARLRCSPMKGHSHVYWYRQLPEEGLKFMVYLQKENIIDESGMPKERFSAEFPKEGPSILRIQQVVRGDSAAYFCASSLEGYEQYFGPGTRLTVT.

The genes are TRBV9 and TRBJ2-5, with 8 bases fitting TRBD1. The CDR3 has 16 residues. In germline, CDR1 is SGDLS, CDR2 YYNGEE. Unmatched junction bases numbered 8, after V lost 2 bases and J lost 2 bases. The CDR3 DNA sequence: TGTGCCAGCAGCGTTTCCAGGGGACAGGCGCAAGAGACCCAGTACTTC. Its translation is CASSVSRGQAQETQYF. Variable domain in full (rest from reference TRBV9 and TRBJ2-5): DSGVTQTPKHLITATGQRVTLRCSPRSGDLSVYWYQQSLDQGLQFLIQYYNGEERAKGNILERFSAQQFPDLHSELNLSSLELGDSALYFCASSVSRGQAQETQYFGPGTRLLVL.

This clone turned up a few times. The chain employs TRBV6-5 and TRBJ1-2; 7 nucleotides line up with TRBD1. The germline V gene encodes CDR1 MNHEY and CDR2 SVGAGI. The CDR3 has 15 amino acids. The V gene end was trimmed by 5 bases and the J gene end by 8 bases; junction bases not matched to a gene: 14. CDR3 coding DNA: TGTGCCAGCAGTCGCGACACCGACAGGGCGGGGGGCTACACCTTC. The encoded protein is CASSRDTDRAGGYTF.

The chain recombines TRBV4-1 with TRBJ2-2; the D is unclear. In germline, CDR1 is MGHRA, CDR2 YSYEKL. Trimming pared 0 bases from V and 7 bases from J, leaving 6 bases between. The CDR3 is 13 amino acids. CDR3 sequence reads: CASSQDTDGELFF. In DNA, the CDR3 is TGCGCCAGCAGCCAAGATACAGACGGGGAGCTGTTTTTT.